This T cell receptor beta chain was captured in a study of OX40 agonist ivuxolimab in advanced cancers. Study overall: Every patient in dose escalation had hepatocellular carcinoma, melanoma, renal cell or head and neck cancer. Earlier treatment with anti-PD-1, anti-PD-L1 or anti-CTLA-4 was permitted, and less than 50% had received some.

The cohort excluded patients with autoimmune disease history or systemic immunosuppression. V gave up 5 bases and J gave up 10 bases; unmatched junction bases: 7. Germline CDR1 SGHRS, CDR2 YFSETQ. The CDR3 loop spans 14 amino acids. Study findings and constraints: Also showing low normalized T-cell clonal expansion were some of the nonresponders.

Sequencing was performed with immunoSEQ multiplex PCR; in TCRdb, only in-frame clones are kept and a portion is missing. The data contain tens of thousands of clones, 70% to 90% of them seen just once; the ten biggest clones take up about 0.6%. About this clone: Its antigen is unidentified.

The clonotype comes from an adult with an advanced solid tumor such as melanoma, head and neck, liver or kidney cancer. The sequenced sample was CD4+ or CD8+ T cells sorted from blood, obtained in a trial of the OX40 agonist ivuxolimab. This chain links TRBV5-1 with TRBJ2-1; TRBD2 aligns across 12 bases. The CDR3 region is CASRPTSGGSEQFF. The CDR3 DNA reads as TGCGCCAGCAGGCCGACTAGCGGGGGTTCGGAGCAGTTCTTC. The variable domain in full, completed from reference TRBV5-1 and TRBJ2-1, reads KAGVTQTPRYLIKTRGQQVTLSCSPISGHRSVSWYQQTPGQGLQFLFEYFSETQRNKGNFPGRFSGRQFSNSRSEMNVSTLELGDSALYLCASRPTSGGSEQFFGPGTRLTVL.